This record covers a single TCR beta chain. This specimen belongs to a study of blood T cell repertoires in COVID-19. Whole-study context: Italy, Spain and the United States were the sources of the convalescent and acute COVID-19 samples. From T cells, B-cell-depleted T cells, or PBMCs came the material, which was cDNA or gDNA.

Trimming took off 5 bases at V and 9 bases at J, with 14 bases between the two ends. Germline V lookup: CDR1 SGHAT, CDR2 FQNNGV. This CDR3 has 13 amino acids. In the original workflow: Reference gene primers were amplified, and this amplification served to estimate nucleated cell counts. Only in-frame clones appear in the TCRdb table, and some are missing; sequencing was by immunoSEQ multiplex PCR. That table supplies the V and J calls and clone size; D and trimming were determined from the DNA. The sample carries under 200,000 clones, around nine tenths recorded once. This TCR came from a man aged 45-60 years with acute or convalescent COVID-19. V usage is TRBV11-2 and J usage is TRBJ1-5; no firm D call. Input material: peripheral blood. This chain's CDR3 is CASSPNGERPQHF. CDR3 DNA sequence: TGTGCCAGCAGCCCGAACGGTGAAAGGCCCCAGCATTTT.